This T cell receptor beta chain was captured by sequencing in a study of beta chain features in type 1 diabetes. Study results and caveats: A moderate, significant TCRB CDR3 shortening appeared in type 1 diabetes across four CD4+ subsets.

Germline-derived CDR1 and CDR2 are SGHTA and FQGNSA. The CDR3 runs 13 residues. The germline V and J ends were trimmed by 5 bases and 5 bases, with 13 bases remaining between them. All of the isolated RNA was reverse transcribed, so expressed TCRB transcripts were sequenced. Data came from immunoSEQ multiplex PCR; TCRdb stores just in-frame clones and leaves some out. The data contain some 500,000 clones, over 10% of them singletons. A word on this clone: Its target is unknown.

The sample was naive CD4+ T cells from blood. The chain has TRBV7-2 and TRBJ2-7; D perhaps matches TRBD1 (6 bases). This TCR came from a woman aged 18-29 years in good health. The CDR3 sequence: CASSLTGSHEQYV. In nucleotides, the CDR3 is TGTGCCAGCAGCCTGACAGGTTCCCACGAGCAGTACGTC.